These 31 T cell receptor beta chains came from one sample sequenced in a study of T cells in women clearing cervical HPV infection. Clones were sequenced by immunoSEQ multiplex PCR, and TCRdb holds only the in-frame ones, with some missing. Its table records 20,000 to 30,000 clones. The sample was blood buffy coat. The receptor source for this set is a woman aged 18 to 75 with a cervical HPV16 infection that either progressed to CIN3+ or cleared (not recorded which).

A word on this clone: With the read ending 3 residues before the CDR3 end, the germline J gene is used to fill in that end. The genes are TRBV20-1 and TRBJ2-5; D unclear. This CDR3 spans 13 amino acids. Between the trimmed V and J ends, which lost 3 bases and 4 bases, there was a span of 12 bases. Per the germline V gene, CDR1 is DFQATT and CDR2 is SNEGSKA (reference sequence). Here the CDR3 reads CSARALWPETQYF. Partial CDR3 DNA: TGCAGTGCTAGGGCCCTCTGGCCAGAGACC.

As regards this clone: The CDR3 goes on 3 residues after the read ends, and that part is filled in from the germline J gene. The chain is built from TRBV7-3 and TRBJ1-3; weak D call: TRBD1 (6 bases). Germline loops: CDR1 SGHTA, CDR2 FQGTGA. This CDR3 is built from 15 residues. V was shortened by 0 bases and J by 4 bases, with 10 bases between the two germline ends. Incomplete CDR3 DNA: TGTGCCAGCAGCTTAACGGGGGGGCTGGGAAACACC. Translated: CASSLTGGLGNT. The whole CDR3 reads CASSLTGGLGNTIYF.

Note on this clone: The CDR3 extends 3 residues past the end of the read, so its final part is completed from the germline J gene. The V and J genes are TRBV2 and TRBJ2-3; no definite D call. The CDR3 loop spans 14 amino acids. Germline values: CDR1 SNHLY, CDR2 FYNNEI. This CDR3 reads CASSPQYSNQPQYF. Partial CDR3 DNA: TGTGCCAGCAGCCCTCAGTATAGCAATCAGCCG.

A note on this clone: The sequence runs out 3 residues before the end of the CDR3; the remainder is reconstructed from the germline J gene. The chain links TRBV7-2 to TRBJ2-7; 11 bases are shared with TRBD1. Germline assignment: CDR1 SGHTA and CDR2 FQGNSA. The CDR3 length is 14 residues. V was pared by 4 bases and J by 2 bases, with 1 base of the junction left unmatched. CDR3 residues: CASSWGQGAYEQYF. CDR3 DNA, as far as it was read: TGTGCCAGCAGCTGGGGACAGGGGGCCTACGAG.

On this clone itself: Sequencing ends 3 residues short of the CDR3 end; the germline J gene provides the rest. The V and J genes are TRBV7-2 and TRBJ1-5, with 7 bases matching TRBD1. Germline-derived CDR1 and CDR2 are SGHTA and FQGNSA. The CDR3 extends over 14 amino acids. Trimming at V came to 5 bases and at J to 5 bases, leaving 6 bases not matched to a gene. The CDR3 DNA, read in part, is TGTGCCAGCAGCGCCGGACAGGCTGATCAGCCC. Its protein is CASSAGQADQP. The whole CDR3 region reads CASSAGQADQPQHF.

About this clone itself: From the germline J gene comes the end of the CDR3, since the read stops 3 residues before it. The chain has TRBV20-1 and TRBJ2-7, with D perhaps TRBD1 (5 bases). This CDR3 is 16 amino acids long. Germline loops: CDR1 DFQATT, CDR2 SNEGSKA (reference sequence). The germline V and J ends were trimmed by 2 bases and 3 bases, with 20 bases remaining between them. CDR3 region: CSARKFSARGHYEQYF. The part of the CDR3 DNA that was read is TGCAGTGCTAGAAAGTTTTCCGCGCGCGGACACTACGAG.

Comments on this clone: The sequenced fragment ends 3 residues before the CDR3 boundary, so the rest is inferred from the germline J gene. This chain connects TRBV19 to TRBJ2-3, with 11 positions matching TRBD2. V lost 5 bases, J lost 5 bases, and 6 bases stayed unmatched. The CDR3 is made up of 15 amino acids. Per the germline V gene, CDR1 is LNHDA and CDR2 is SQIVND (reference sequence). The covered CDR3 bases are TGTGCCAGTAGTCCATTACTAGCGGGAGAAGATACG. Encoded protein: CASSPLLAGEDT. The whole CDR3 is CASSPLLAGEDTQYF.

Concerning this clone: The CDR3 extends 3 residues past the end of the read, so its final part is completed from the germline J gene. The V call is TRBV10-3, the J call TRBJ1-2; perhaps TRBD1 as D (6 bases). This CDR3 has 16 residues. Trimming cost V 5 bases and J 2 bases, with 18 bases left between them. The germline CDR1 and CDR2 sequences are ENHRY and SYGVKD. The CDR3 region is CAISNYRDTWNYGYTF. CDR3 DNA (partial): TGTGCCATCAGTAACTACCGGGACACTTGGAACTATGGC.

About this clone: The CDR3 extends 3 residues past the end of the read, so its final part is completed from the germline J gene. This chain uses TRBV11-3 with TRBJ2-1, with D perhaps matching TRBD1 (6 bases). CDR1 SGHNT and CDR2 YENEEA come from the germline V gene. The CDR3 extends over 15 amino acids. V was clipped by 4 bases and J by 5 bases, with 15 bases between them. The part of the CDR3 DNA that was read is TGTGCCAGCAGCTGGAATAGAGGGACACACAATGAG. Translation: CASSWNRGTHNE. The CDR3 as a whole reads CASSWNRGTHNEQFF.

Turning to this clone: The read ends 3 residues early relative to the CDR3; the germline J gene fills the gap. This chain links TRBV10-3 with TRBJ2-3; a weak D match, TRBD2 (6 bases). The CDR3 covers 14 residues. Germline CDR1 and CDR2: ENHRY and SYGVKD. The chain's CDR3 is CATRGSSDQETQYF. CDR3 bases read: TGTGCCACCCGGGGGTCATCCGATCAAGAGACG.

For this clone: The CDR3 extends 3 residues past the end of the read, so its final part is completed from the germline J gene. The V and J genes are TRBV30 and TRBJ2-6; no definite D call. CDR1 and CDR2 (germline): GTSNPN, SVGIG (reference sequence). V shed 0 bases and J shed 0 bases, with 6 bases lying between them. The CDR3 loop spans 15 amino acids. The CDR3 sequence: CAWSVGGSGANVLTF. The sequenced CDR3 bases are TGTGCCTGGAGTGTTGGCGGCTCTGGGGCCAACGTC. The full variable domain, with the rest looked up from reference TRBV30 and TRBJ2-6, is SQTIHQWPATLVQPVGSPLSLECTVEGTSNPNLYWYRQAAGRGLQLLFYSVGIGQISSEVPQNLSASRPQDRQFILSSKKLLLSDSGFYLCAWSVGGSGANVLTFGAGSRLTVL.

Remarks on this clone: The read comes to an end 3 residues before the CDR3 does, leaving the germline J gene to fill in the end. The chain combines TRBV30 with TRBJ2-3; TRBD1 aligns across 9 bases. The CDR3 has 13 residues. CDR1 and CDR2 (germline): GTSNPN, SVGIG (reference sequence). The covered CDR3 bases are TGTGCCTGGAACCGGGACAGGGTCCAGCCG. Translation gives CAWNRDRVQP. The entire CDR3 reads CAWNRDRVQPQYF.

Regarding this clone: Read sequence stops 3 residues before the CDR3 end, and the germline J gene provides the missing end. The chain is built from TRBV7-6 and TRBJ1-2; D is ambiguous. The germline CDR1 and CDR2 sequences are SGHVS and FNYEAQ. The CDR3 has 15 residues. The CDR3 spells CASSLIAVVPNDYTF. The sequenced part of the CDR3 DNA is TGTGCCAGCAGCTTAATTGCGGTGGTACCCAATGAC.

As to this clone: The sequence runs out 3 residues before the end of the CDR3; the remainder is reconstructed from the germline J gene. The chain combines TRBV5-1 with TRBJ1-6, with TRBD1 identical over 9 bases. Trimming took 5 bases from V and 7 from J; bases not matched to a gene: 7. The CDR3 runs 15 residues. The germline V gene has CDR1 SGHRS and CDR2 YFSETQ. The DNA read from the CDR3 is TGCGCCAGCAGACTAGGGACAGGGCGGAATTCACCC. Its protein product is CASRLGTGRNSP. The entire CDR3 sequence reads CASRLGTGRNSPLHF.

A remark on this clone: The germline gene is not matched at one end of the junction; a read error may be the cause. Read sequence stops 3 residues before the CDR3 end, and the germline J gene provides the missing end. The chain uses TRBV30 and TRBJ2-3; 9 bases map to TRBD2. The CDR3 consists of 20 residues. Germline-derived CDR1 and CDR2 are GTSNPN and SVGIG (reference sequence). CDR3 DNA (partial): TGTGCCCGGAGTGTAGAATTTACCCTCCAGCGGGGGGTTTCCACAGATACG. Protein product: CARSVEFTLQRGVSTDT. Given in full, the CDR3 is CARSVEFTLQRGVSTDTQYF.

Of note for this clone: A junction end diverges from the germline sequence, so it may reflect a read error. The CDR3 end lies 3 residues beyond the end of the read and is filled in from the germline J gene. This chain links TRBV4-2 with TRBJ2-3; D remains unclear. CDR1 and CDR2 from the germline V gene are LGHNA and YNFKEQ. The CDR3 has 13 amino acids. The CDR3 sequence is CASSQDPNYTQYF. The CDR3 DNA, read in part, is TGCGCCAGCAGCCAAGACCCAAATTATACG.

To note about this clone: Read data end 3 residues before the CDR3 end; the end is taken from the germline J gene. The rearrangement joins TRBV19 to TRBJ2-1, with TRBD1 matching 7 bases. The CDR3 has 14 residues. Germline V CDR1 and CDR2: LNHDA, SQIVND (reference sequence). With V trimmed by 5 bases and J by 3 bases, 4 bases remained unmatched. The CDR3 DNA, read in part, is TGTGCCAGTAGTGGCAGGGGGAGCTACAATGAG. It translates to CASSGRGSYNE. The full CDR3 sequence reads CASSGRGSYNEQFF.

Note on this clone: The CDR3 goes on 3 residues after the read ends, and that part is filled in from the germline J gene. The chain has TRBV28 and TRBJ2-7, with 12 bases matching TRBD2. This CDR3 has 18 amino acids. Looked up from germline, CDR1 is MDHEN and CDR2 is SYDVKM. V dropped 5 bases and J dropped 4; count of bases not matched to a gene: 15. The CDR3 sequence: CASSVLAGGLQDRYEQYF. CDR3 DNA (partial): TGTGCCAGCAGTGTCCTAGCGGGAGGGCTCCAGGATAGGTACGAG.

On this clone: The read finishes 3 residues shy of the CDR3 end, and the germline J gene is used to complete it. The chain joins TRBV6-2 or TRBV6-3 to TRBJ1-2; D remains unclear. Germline CDR1 reads MNHEY; CDR2 reads SVGEGT. The CDR3 has 13 amino acids. CDR3 loop: CASSYLTLSGYTF. The CDR3 bases that were read are TGTGCCAGCAGTTACTTGACACTGTCGGGC.

Comment on this clone: Sequencing ends 3 residues short of the CDR3 end; the germline J gene provides the rest. The chain joins TRBV7-8 to TRBJ2-6; the match to TRBD1 covers 10 bases. J gave up 1 base and V 5 bases, and 8 bases lay outside the gene matches. Germline V gives CDR1 SGHVS, CDR2 FQNEAQ. This CDR3 has 18 residues. CDR3 in amino acids: CASSVRDRGPSGANVLTF. The DNA read from the CDR3 is TGTGCCAGCAGCGTCCGGGACAGGGGCCCATCTGGGGCCAACGTC. Full variable domain (remainder filled in from reference TRBV7-8 and TRBJ2-6): GAGVSQSPRYKVAKRGQDVALRCDPISGHVSLFWYQQALGQGPEFLTYFQNEAQLDKSGLPSDRFFAERPEGSVSTLKIQRTQQEDSAVYLCASSVRDRGPSGANVLTFGAGSRLTVL.

For this clone: The read terminates 3 residues before the CDR3 end, so the remaining end is supplied by the germline J gene. The chain recombines TRBV7-3 with TRBJ2-1; 9 bases agree with TRBD2. The CDR3 sequence is 16 residues long. J lost 3 bases, V lost 5 bases, and 8 bases had no gene match. The V gene's germline CDR1 is SGHTA and CDR2 FQGTGA. CDR3 in amino acids: CASSVESGRLYNEQFF. The part of the CDR3 DNA that was read is TGTGCCAGCAGCGTGGAAAGCGGGAGGCTCTACAATGAG.

Notes on this clone: The read halts 3 residues ahead of the CDR3 end, with the missing end drawn from the germline J gene. The chain is built from TRBV7-2 and TRBJ2-4; TRBD1 matches at 9 bases. The germline V gene encodes CDR1 SGHTA and CDR2 FQGNSA. The CDR3 has 13 residues. CDR3 loop: CAWTGDRVHGQYF. Incomplete CDR3 DNA: TGTGCCTGGACAGGGGACAGGGTTCATGGT.

On this clone: The read finishes 3 residues shy of the CDR3 end, and the germline J gene is used to complete it. The chain is built from TRBV5-5 and TRBJ2-2, with a possible D match to TRBD1 (5 bases). The CDR3 runs to 14 residues. The V gene's germline CDR1 is SGHKS and CDR2 YYEKEE (reference sequence). The CDR3 spells CASSLVFWGEKLFF. Partial CDR3 DNA: TGTGCCAGCAGCTTGGTTTTCTGGGGCGAAAAG.

About this clone itself: The CDR3 end falls 3 residues outside the read, so it is completed with the germline J gene. This chain uses TRBV18 with TRBJ1-2; D is unresolved. Germline CDR1 KGHSH, CDR2 LQKENI. V dropped 3 bases and J dropped 3 bases, with 14 bases sitting between them. The CDR3 runs 15 residues. Here the CDR3 reads CASSPTSEQDYGYTF. The sequenced CDR3 bases are TGTGCCAGCTCACCCACGTCAGAGCAGGACTATGGC.

A remark on this clone: The read ends 3 residues shy of where the CDR3 ends; the end is completed using the germline J gene. V and J are TRBV19 and TRBJ1-2; TRBD1 might be the D (5 bases). CDR1 LNHDA and CDR2 SQIVND come from the germline V gene (reference sequence). This CDR3 region has 15 residues. The CDR3 sequence is CASSGLAGGEDTYTF. CDR3 DNA, as far as it was read: TGTGCCAGTAGCGGACTAGCGGGAGGGGAGGATACC.

Comments on this clone: From the germline J gene comes the end of the CDR3, since the read stops 3 residues before it. The chain links TRBV5-1 to TRBJ1-2, with 12 nucleotides matching TRBD1. Germline CDR1 and CDR2: SGHRS and YFSETQ. The CDR3 runs 14 residues. J gave up 6 bases and V 4 bases, and 4 bases lay outside the gene matches. The part of the CDR3 DNA that was read is TGCGCCAGCAGCAGAGGGACAGGGGGCGATGGC. This codes for CASSRGTGGDG. The whole CDR3 sequence reads CASSRGTGGDGYTF. Combining the CDR3 with reference TRBV5-1 and TRBJ1-2 gives the whole variable domain KAGVTQTPRYLIKTRGQQVTLSCSPISGHRSVSWYQQTPGQGLQFLFEYFSETQRNKGNFPGRFSGRQFSNSRSEMNVSTLELGDSALYLCASSRGTGGDGYTFGSGTRLTVV.

Remarks on this clone: The read falls 3 residues short of the CDR3 end, and the missing part is taken from the germline J gene. This rearrangement joins TRBV4-2 to TRBJ2-7; D might be TRBD1 (9 bases). The CDR3 sequence is 17 residues long. Trimming took 4 bases from V and 1 from J, leaving 20 bases between them. CDR1 and CDR2 from the germline V gene are LGHNA and YNFKEQ. The sequenced part of the CDR3 DNA is TGTGCCAGCAGCCCCACCCGGGGGGGGACAGGGTCCTACGAG. Translated: CASSPTRGGTGSYE. The CDR3, in full, reads CASSPTRGGTGSYEQYF.

As concerns this clone: The read comes to an end 3 residues before the CDR3 does, leaving the germline J gene to fill in the end. The chain is built from TRBV7-8 and TRBJ1-1, with a tentative D call TRBD1 (5 bases). CDR1 and CDR2 from the germline V gene are SGHVS and FQNEAQ. V lost 6 bases and J lost 3, with 26 bases in between. There are 18 residues in the CDR3. This CDR3 is CASSYNLEDIAKDTEAFF. The CDR3 bases that were read are TGTGCCAGCAGTTACAACTTGGAGGACATCGCGAAGGACACTGAA.

About this clone itself: The CDR3 extends 3 residues past the end of the read, so its final part is completed from the germline J gene. The gene calls are TRBV2 and TRBJ2-2, with TRBD2 matching 13 bases. This CDR3 has 15 residues. Looked up from germline, CDR1 is SNHLY and CDR2 is FYNNEI. V shed 5 bases, J shed 4 bases, and the junction held 1 base outside the gene matches. The CDR3 sequence is CASSTSGGATGELFF. The DNA read from the CDR3 is TGTGCCAGCAGTACTAGCGGGGGGGCCACCGGGGAG. The full variable domain, in which reference TRBV2 and TRBJ2-2 provide the parts outside the CDR3, is EPEVTQTPSHQVTQMGQEVILRCVPISNHLYFYWYRQILGQKVEFLVSFYNNEISEKSEIFDDQFSVERPDGSNFTLKIRSTKLEDSAMYFCASSTSGGATGELFFGEGSRLTVL.

On this clone: The read terminates 3 residues before the CDR3 end, so the remaining end is supplied by the germline J gene. V and J are TRBV7-3 and TRBJ2-5; D unresolved. There are 15 residues in the CDR3. Germline-derived CDR1 and CDR2 are SGHTA and FQGTGA. With 2 bases removed from V and 4 bases from J, the gap between germline ends came to 14 bases. This CDR3 is CASSLASGLRETQYF. Incomplete CDR3 DNA: TGTGCCAGCAGCTTAGCTTCGGGTCTGAGAGAGACC. The full variable domain, its missing parts supplied by reference TRBV7-3 and TRBJ2-5, is GAGVSQTPSNKVTEKGKYVELRCDPISGHTALYWYRQSLGQGPEFLIYFQGTGAADDSGLPNDRFFAVRPEGSVSTLKIQRTERGDSAVYLCASSLASGLRETQYFGPGTRLLVL.

Regarding this clone: The missing CDR3 end, 3 residues past where the read stops, is filled in from the germline J gene. The V call is TRBV19, the J call TRBJ2-3; unclear D gene. From germline, CDR1 is LNHDA and CDR2 SQIVND (reference sequence). The germline V and J ends were trimmed by 6 bases and 6 bases, with 10 bases remaining between them. There are 12 residues in the CDR3. CDR3 sequence reads: CASSIQRDTQYF. CDR3 DNA (partial): TGTGCCAGTAGCATACAAAGGGATACG.